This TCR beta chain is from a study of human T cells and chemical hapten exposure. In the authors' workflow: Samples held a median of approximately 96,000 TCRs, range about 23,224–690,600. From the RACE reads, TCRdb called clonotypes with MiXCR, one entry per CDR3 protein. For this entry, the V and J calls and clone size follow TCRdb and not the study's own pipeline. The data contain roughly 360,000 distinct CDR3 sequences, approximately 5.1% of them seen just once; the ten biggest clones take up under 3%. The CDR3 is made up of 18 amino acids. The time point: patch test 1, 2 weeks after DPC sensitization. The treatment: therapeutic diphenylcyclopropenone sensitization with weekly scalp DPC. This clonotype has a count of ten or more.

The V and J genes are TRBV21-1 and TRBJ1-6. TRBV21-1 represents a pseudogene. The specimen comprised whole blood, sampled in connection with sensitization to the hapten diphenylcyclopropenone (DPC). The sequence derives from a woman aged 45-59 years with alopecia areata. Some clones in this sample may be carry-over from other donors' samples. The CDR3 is CASSKESRVSSYNSPLHF. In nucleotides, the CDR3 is TGTGCCAGCAGCAAAGAATCCCGCGTGAGCTCCTATAATTCACCCCTCCACTTT.